The clone carrying this T cell receptor beta chain came up once. Its antigen is not identified. With a much larger clone just one base away, this may be a read error. Amplification of TCR alpha and beta CDR3 regions from RNA used iRepertoire nested multiplex PCR. Tissue mRNA or PBMC total RNA, about 90-400 ng, went into one-step reverse transcription and amplification. TCRdb independently ran MiXCR on the multiplex PCR reads; one entry per CDR3 protein. The table has tens of thousands of distinct CDR3 sequences, 35% to 45% seen once. Deletions cut 5 bases from V and 5 bases from J, with 12 bases between. The CDR3 runs 14 residues. Germline CDR1 and CDR2: KGHSH and LQKENI. These data belong to a study of glioma-infiltrating T cells. Whole-study findings and limits: Gliomas, especially low-grade, showed above-expected tissue-blood divergence; non-neoplastic patients showed below. Only very few CDR3 sequences appeared in both tissue and blood.

The V and J genes are TRBV18 and TRBJ1-4; D possibly corresponds to TRBD1 (6 bases). The TCR comes from a human donor with low-grade glioma or glioblastoma, undergoing nonglioma brain surgery, or in good health (not recorded which). What was sequenced was glioma tissue, nonneoplastic brain tissue, or PBMCs (not recorded which). CDR3 sequence (DNA): TGTGCCAGCTCAATCGGGCAGGGGAATGAAAAACTGTTTTTT. This gives the protein CASSIGQGNEKLFF.